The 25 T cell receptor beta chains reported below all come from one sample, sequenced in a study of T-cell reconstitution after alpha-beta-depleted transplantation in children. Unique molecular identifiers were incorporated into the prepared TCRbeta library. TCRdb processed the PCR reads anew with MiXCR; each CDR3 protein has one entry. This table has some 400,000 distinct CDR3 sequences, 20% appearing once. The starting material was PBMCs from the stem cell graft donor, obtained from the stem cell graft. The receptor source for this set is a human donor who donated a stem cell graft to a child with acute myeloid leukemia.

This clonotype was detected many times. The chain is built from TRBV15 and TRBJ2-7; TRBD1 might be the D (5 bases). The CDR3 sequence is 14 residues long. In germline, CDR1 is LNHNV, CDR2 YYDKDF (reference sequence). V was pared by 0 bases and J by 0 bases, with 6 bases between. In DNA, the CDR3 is TGTGCCACCAGCAGAGACAGGGACTCCTACGAGCAGTACTTC. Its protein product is CATSRDRDSYEQYF. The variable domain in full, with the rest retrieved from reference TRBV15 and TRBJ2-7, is DAMVIQNPRYQVTQFGKPVTLSCSQTLNHNVMYWYQQKSSQAPKLLFHYYDKDFNNEADTPDNFQSRRPNTSFCFLDIRSPGLGDTAMYLCATSRDRDSYEQYFGPGTRLTVT.

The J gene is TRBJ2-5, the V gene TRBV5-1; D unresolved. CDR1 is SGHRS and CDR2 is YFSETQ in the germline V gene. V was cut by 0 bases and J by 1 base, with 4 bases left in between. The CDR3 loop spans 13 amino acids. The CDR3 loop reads CASSLVSQETQYF. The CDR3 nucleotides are TGCGCCAGCAGCTTGGTTAGCCAAGAGACCCAGTACTTC.

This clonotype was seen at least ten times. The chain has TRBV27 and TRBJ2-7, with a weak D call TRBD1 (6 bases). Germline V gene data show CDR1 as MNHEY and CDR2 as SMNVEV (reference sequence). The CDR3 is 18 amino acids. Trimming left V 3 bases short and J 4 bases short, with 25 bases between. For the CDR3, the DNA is TGTGCCAGCAGTTTCTGGGCGATCAGGGGTTTCGCGGTATACGAGCAGTACTTC. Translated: CASSFWAIRGFAVYEQYF.

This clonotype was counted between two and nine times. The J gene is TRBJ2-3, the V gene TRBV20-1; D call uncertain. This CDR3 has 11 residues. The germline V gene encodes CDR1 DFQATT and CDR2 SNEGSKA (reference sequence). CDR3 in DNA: TGCAGCTTGGTGGGCACAGATACGCAGTATTTT. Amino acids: CSLVGTDTQYF.

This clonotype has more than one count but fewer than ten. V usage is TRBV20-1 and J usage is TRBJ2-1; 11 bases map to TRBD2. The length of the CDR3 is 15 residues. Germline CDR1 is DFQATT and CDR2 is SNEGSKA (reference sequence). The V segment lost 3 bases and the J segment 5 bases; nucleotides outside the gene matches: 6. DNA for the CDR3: TGCAGTGCTAGTTGGGGACTAGCGGATCACAATGAGCAGTTCTTC. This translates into CSASWGLADHNEQFF.

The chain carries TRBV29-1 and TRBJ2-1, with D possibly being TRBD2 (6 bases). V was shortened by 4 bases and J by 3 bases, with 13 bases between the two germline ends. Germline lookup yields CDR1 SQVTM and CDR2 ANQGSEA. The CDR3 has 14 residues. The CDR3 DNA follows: TGCAGCGTTGGGGTACGGGGGTACTACAATGAGCAGTTCTTC. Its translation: CSVGVRGYYNEQFF.

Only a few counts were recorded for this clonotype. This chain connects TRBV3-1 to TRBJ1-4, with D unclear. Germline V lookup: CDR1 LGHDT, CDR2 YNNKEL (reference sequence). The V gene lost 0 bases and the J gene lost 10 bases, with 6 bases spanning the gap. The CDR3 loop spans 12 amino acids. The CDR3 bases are TGTGCCAGCAGCCAAGATAGGCTAAAACTGTTTTTT. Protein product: CASSQDRLKLFF.

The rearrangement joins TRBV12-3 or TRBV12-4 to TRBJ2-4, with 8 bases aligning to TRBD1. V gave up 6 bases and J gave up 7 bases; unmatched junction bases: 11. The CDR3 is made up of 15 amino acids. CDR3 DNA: TGTGCCAGCAGCCCGACAGGGGCCCCATCGAACATTCAGTACTTC. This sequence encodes CASSPTGAPSNIQYF.

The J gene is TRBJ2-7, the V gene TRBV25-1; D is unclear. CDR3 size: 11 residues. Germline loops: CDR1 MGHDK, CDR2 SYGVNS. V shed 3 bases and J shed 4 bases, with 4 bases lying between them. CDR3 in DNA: TGTGCCAGCAGTGACCAGTACGAGCAGTACTTC. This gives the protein CASSDQYEQYF.

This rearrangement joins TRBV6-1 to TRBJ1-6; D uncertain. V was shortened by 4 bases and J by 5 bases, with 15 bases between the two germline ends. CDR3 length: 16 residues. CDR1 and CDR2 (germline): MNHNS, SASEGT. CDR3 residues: CASSGHSGSNNSPLHF. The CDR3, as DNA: TGTGCCAGCAGTGGACATTCCGGGAGCAATAATTCACCCCTCCACTTT.

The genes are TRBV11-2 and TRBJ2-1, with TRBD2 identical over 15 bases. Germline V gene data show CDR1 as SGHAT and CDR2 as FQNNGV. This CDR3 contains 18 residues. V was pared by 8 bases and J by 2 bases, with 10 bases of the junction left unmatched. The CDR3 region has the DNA TGTGCCAGCGCTGGACTAGCGGGAGGGCCTAGGACCTACAATGAGCAGTTCTTC. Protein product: CASAGLAGGPRTYNEQFF.

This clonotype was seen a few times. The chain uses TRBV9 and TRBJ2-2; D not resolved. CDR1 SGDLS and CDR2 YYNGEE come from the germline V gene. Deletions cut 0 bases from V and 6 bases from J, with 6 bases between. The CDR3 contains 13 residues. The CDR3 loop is CASSVDAAGELFF. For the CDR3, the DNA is TGTGCCAGCAGCGTAGACGCTGCCGGGGAGCTGTTTTTT.

In DNA, the CDR3 is TGCAGTGCTAGAGTATACGAGAACACTGAAGCTTTCTTT. Translated: CSARVYENTEAFF. The V call is TRBV20-1, the J call TRBJ1-1; D remains ambiguous. The CDR3 covers 13 residues. V was clipped by 1 base and J by 1 base, with 7 bases between them. Germline lookup yields CDR1 DFQATT and CDR2 SNEGSKA (reference sequence).

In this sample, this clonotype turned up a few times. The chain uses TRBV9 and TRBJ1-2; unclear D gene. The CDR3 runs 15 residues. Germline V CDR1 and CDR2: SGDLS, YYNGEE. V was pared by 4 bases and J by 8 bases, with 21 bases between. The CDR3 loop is CASSPQVEGHTGYTF. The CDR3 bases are TGTGCCAGCAGCCCCCAGGTAGAGGGCCACACCGGCTACACCTTC. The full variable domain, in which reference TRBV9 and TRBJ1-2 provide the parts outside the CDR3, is DSGVTQTPKHLITATGQRVTLRCSPRSGDLSVYWYQQSLDQGLQFLIQYYNGEERAKGNILERFSAQQFPDLHSELNLSSLELGDSALYFCASSPQVEGHTGYTFGSGTRLTVV.

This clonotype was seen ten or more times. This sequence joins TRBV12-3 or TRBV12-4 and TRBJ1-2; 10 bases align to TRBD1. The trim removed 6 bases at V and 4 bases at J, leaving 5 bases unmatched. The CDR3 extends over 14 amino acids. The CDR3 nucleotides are TGTGCCAGCAGCCCGACAGGGGGCGGCTATGGCTACACCTTC. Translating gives CASSPTGGGYGYTF.

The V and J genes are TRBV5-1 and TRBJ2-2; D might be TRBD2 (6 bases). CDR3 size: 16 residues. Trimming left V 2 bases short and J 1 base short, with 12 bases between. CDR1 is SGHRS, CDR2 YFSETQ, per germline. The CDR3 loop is CASSFAGTLNTGELFF. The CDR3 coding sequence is TGCGCCAGCAGCTTCGCAGGGACTTTGAACACCGGGGAGCTGTTTTTT.

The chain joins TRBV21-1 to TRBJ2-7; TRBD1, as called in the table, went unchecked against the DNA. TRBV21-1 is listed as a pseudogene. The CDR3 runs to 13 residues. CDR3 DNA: TGTGCCAGGCAACAGGGACTTTCCTACGAGCAGTACTTC. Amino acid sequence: CARQQGLSYEQYF.

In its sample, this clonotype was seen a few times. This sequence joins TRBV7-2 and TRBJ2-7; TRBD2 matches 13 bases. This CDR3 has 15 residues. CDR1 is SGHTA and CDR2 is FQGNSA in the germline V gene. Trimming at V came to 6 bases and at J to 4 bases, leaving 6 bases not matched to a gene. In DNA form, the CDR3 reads TGTGCCAGCAGGTCGGGACTAGCGGGATTTTACGAGCAGTACTTC. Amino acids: CASRSGLAGFYEQYF.

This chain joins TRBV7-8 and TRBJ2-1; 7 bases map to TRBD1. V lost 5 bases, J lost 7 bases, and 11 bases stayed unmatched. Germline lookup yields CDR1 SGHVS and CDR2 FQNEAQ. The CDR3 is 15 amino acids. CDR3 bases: TGTGCCAGCAGCCCACAGGGGCCACCGAAGAATGAGCAGTTCTTC. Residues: CASSPQGPPKNEQFF.

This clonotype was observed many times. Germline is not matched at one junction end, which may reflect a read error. The CDR3 is CASSLAGVPLAGVLF. CDR3 bases: TGTGCCAGCAGTTTAGCCGGGGTCCCACTAGCGGGAGTACTCTTC. The chain recombines TRBV12-3 or TRBV12-4 with TRBJ2-1, with 11 bases lining up with TRBD2. The CDR3 has 15 amino acids.

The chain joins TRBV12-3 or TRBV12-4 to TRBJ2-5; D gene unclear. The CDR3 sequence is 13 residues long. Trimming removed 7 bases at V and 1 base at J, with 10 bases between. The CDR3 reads CASTGSAQETQYF. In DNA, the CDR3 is TGTGCCAGCACTGGAAGCGCCCAAGAGACCCAGTACTTC.

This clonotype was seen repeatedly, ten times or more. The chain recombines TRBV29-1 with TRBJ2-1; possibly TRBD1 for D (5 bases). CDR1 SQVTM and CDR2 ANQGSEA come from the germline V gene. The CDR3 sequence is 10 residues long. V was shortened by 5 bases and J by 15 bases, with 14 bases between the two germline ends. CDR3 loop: CSVITGYPFF. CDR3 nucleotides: TGCAGCGTTATTACAGGTTATCCGTTCTTC.

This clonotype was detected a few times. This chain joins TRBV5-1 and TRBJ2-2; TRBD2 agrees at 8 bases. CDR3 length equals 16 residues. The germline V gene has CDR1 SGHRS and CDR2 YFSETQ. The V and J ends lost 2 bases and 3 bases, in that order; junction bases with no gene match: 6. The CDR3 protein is CASSLGSGADTGELFF. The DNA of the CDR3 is TGCGCCAGCAGCTTAGGTAGCGGGGCCGACACCGGGGAGCTGTTTTTT.

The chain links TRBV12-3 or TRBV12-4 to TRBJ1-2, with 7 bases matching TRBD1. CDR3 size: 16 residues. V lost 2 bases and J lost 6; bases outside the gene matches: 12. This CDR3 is CASSLTSPATGDGYTF. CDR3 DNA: TGTGCCAGCAGTTTAACTTCGCCAGCTACAGGGGATGGCTACACCTTC.

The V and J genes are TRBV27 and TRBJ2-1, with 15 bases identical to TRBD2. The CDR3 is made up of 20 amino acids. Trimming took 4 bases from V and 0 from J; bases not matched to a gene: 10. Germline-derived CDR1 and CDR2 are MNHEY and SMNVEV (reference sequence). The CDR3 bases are TGTGCCAGCAGTTCAGCACGCGGACTAGCGGGAGGGCGCTCCTACAATGAGCAGTTCTTC. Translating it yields CASSSARGLAGGRSYNEQFF.